This T cell receptor (beta chain) was sequenced in a study of OX40 agonist ivuxolimab in advanced cancers. Looking at the study overall: Three partial responders included one hepatocellular carcinoma patient and two cutaneous melanoma patients.

In its sample, this clone was seen once. Antigen: not known. Sampling times: baseline, cycle 4 day 1, cycle 7 day 1. Only in-frame clones appear in the TCRdb table, and some are missing; sequencing was by immunoSEQ multiplex PCR. The sample contains about 22,000 clones, roughly 86% of which appear only once. Germline assignment: CDR1 WSHSY and CDR2 SAAADI. CDR3 size: 12 residues. V lost 2 bases and J 6 bases, leaving 8 bases between the germline ends. Whole-study results and caveats: Normalized expansion of T-cell clones was also low for some nonresponders.

This chain connects TRBV10-2 to TRBJ2-7, with TRBD1 as a possible D gene (5 bases). Sequencing was performed on CD4+ or CD8+ T cells sorted from blood, taken in a trial of the OX40 agonist ivuxolimab. The sequence derives from an adult with an advanced solid tumor such as melanoma, head and neck, liver or kidney cancer. CDR3 sequence: CASSEGAVEQYF. The CDR3 bases are TGCGCCAGCAGTGAGGGGGCCGTCGAGCAGTACTTC.